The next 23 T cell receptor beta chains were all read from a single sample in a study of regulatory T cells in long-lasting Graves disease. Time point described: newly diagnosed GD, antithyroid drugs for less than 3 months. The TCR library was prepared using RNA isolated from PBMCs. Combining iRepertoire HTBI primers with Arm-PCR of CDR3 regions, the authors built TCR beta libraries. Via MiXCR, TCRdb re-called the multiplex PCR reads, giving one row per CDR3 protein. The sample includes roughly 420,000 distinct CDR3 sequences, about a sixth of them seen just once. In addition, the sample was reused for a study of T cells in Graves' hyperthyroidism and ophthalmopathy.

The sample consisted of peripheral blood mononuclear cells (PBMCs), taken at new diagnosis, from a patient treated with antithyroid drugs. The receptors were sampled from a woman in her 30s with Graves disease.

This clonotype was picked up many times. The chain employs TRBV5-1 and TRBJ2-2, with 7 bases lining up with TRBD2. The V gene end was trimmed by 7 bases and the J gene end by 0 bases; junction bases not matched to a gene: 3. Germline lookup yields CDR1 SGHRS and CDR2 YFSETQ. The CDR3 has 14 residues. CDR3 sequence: CASGRGANTGELFF. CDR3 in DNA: TGCGCCAGCGGGAGGGGAGCGAACACCGGGGAGCTGTTTTTT.

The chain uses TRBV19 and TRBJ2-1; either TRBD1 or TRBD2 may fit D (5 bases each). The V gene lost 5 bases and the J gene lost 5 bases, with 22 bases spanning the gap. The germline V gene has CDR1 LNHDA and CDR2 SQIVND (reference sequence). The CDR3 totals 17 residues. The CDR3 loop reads CASSSLPGTQLNNEQFF. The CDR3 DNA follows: TGTGCCAGTAGTTCACTCCCCGGGACCCAGCTTAACAATGAGCAGTTCTTC.

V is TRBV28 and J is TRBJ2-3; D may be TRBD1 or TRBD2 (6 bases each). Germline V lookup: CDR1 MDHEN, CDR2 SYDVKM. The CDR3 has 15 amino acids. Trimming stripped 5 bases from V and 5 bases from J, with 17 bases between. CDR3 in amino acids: CASSPSPGGGDTQYF. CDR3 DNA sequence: TGTGCCAGCAGTCCCTCCCCCGGGGGCGGAGATACGCAGTATTTT.

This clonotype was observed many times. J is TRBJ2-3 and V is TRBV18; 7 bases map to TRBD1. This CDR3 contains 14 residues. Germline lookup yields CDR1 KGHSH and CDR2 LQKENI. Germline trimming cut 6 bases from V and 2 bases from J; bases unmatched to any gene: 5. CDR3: CASSYGTATDTQYF. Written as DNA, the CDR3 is TGTGCCAGCTCCTACGGGACAGCCACAGATACGCAGTATTTT.

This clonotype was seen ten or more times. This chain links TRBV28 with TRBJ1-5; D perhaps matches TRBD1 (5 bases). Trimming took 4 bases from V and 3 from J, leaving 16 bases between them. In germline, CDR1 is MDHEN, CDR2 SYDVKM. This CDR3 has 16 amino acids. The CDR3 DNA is TGTGCCAGCAGTTCCTCCTGGGGCGCCCTCAATCAGCCCCAGCATTTT. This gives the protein CASSSSWGALNQPQHF.

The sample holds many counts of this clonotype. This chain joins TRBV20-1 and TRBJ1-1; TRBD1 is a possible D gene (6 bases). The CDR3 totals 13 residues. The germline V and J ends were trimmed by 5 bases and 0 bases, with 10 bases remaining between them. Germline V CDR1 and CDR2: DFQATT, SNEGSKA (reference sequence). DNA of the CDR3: TGCAGTGCTCCCGGACAGCTGAACACTGAAGCTTTCTTT. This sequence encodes CSAPGQLNTEAFF.

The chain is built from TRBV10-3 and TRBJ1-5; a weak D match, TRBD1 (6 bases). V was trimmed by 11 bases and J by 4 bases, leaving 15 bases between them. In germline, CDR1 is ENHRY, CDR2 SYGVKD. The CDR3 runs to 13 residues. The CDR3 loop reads CAVCADRNQPQHF. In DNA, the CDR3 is TGTGCCGTCTGTGCGGACAGAAATCAGCCCCAGCATTTT.

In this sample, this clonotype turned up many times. The CDR3 DNA follows: TGTGCCAGCAGCTTAGGACAGGGTAGCGATGAGCAGTTCTTC. Residues: CASSLGQGSDEQFF. The chain has TRBV7-8 and TRBJ2-1, with 7 bases identical to TRBD1. Per germline, CDR1 SGHVS and CDR2 FQNEAQ. This CDR3 contains 14 residues. V lost 1 base to trimming and J lost 8 bases; unmatched junction nucleotides: 5. The whole variable domain, remainder taken from reference TRBV7-8 and TRBJ2-1, is GAGVSQSPRYKVAKRGQDVALRCDPISGHVSLFWYQQALGQGPEFLTYFQNEAQLDKSGLPSDRFFAERPEGSVSTLKIQRTQQEDSAVYLCASSLGQGSDEQFFGPGTRLTVL.

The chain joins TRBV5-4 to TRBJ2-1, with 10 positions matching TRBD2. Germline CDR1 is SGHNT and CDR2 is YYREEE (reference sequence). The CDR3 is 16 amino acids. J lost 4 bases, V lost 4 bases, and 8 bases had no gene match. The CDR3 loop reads CASSTEAGGRYNEQFF. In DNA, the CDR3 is TGTGCCAGCAGCACTGAAGCGGGAGGGAGATACAATGAGCAGTTCTTC.

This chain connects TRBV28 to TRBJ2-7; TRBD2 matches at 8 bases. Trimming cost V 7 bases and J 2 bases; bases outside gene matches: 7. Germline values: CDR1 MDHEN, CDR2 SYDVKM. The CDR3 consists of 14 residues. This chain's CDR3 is CASMSGSRTYEQYF. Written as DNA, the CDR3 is TGTGCCAGCATGAGCGGGAGTAGGACCTACGAGCAGTACTTC. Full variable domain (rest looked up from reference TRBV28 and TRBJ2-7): DVKVTQSSRYLVKRTGEKVFLECVQDMDHENMFWYRQDPGLGLRLIYFSYDVKMKEKGDIPEGYSVSREKKERFSLILESASTNQTSMYLCASMSGSRTYEQYFGPGTRLTVT.

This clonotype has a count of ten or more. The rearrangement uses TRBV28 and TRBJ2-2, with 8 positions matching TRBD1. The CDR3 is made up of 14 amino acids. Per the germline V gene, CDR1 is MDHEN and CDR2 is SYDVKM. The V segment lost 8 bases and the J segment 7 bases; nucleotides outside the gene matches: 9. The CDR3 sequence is CASGGQGLSGELFF. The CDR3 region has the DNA TGTGCCAGCGGAGGACAGGGATTGAGCGGGGAGCTGTTTTTT.

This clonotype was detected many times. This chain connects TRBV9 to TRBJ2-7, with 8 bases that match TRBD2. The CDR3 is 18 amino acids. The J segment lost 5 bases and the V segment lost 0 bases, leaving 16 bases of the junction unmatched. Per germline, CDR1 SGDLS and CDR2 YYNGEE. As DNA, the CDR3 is TGTGCCAGCAGCGTAGGGGCACTGGGACTAGTGGGAATCCACGAGCAGTACTTC. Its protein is CASSVGALGLVGIHEQYF.

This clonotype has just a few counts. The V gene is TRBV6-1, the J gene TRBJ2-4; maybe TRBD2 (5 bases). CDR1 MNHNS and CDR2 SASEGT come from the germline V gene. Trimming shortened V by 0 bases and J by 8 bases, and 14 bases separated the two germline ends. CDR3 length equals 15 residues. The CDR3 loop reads CASSEAWTDGDIQYF. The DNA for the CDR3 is TGTGCCAGCAGTGAAGCTTGGACCGACGGGGACATTCAGTACTTC.

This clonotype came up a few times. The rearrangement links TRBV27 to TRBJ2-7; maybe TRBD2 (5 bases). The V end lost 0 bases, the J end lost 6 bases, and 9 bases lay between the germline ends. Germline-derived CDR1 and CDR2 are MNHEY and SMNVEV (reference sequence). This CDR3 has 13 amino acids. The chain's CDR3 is CASSLSRVSEQYF. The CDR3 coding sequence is TGTGCCAGCAGTTTATCGCGGGTTTCCGAGCAGTACTTC.

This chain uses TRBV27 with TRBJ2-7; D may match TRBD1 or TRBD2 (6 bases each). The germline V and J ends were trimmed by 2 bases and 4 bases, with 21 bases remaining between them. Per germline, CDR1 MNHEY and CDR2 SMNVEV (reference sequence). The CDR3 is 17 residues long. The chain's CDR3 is CASSLQGRFQGLYEQYF. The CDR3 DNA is TGTGCCAGCAGTTTACAGGGGAGGTTTCAGGGATTATACGAGCAGTACTTC.

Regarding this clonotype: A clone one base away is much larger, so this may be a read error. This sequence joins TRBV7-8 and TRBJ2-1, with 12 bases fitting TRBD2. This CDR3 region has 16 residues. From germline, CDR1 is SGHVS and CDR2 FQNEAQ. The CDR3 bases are TGTGCCAGCGGCTTTCTAGCGGGAGGGTTACACAATGAGCAGTTCTTC. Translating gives CASGFLAGGLHNEQFF.

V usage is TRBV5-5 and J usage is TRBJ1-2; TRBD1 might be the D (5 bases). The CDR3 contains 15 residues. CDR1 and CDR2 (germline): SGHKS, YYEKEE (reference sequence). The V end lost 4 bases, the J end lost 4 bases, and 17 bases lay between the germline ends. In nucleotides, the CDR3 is TGTGCCAGCAGCGACCCCCCCAGGGTCCCCTATGGCTACACCTTC. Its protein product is CASSDPPRVPYGYTF. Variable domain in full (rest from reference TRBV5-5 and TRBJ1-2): DAGVTQSPTHLIKTRGQQVTLRCSPISGHKSVSWYQQVLGQGPQFIFQYYEKEERGRGNFPDRFSARQFPNYSSELNVNALLLGDSALYLCASSDPPRVPYGYTFGSGTRLTVV.

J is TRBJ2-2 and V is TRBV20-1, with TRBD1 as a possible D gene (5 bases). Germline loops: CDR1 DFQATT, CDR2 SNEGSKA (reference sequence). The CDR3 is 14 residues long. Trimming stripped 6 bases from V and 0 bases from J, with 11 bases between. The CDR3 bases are TGCAGTGCCATGACAGAAGCGAACACCGGGGAGCTGTTTTTT. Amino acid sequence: CSAMTEANTGELFF.

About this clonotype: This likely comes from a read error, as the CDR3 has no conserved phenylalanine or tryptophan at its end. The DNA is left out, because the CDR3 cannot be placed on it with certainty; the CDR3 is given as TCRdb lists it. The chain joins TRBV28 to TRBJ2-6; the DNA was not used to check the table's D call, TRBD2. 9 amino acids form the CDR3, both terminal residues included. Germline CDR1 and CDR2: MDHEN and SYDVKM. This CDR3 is CASSSPTRA.

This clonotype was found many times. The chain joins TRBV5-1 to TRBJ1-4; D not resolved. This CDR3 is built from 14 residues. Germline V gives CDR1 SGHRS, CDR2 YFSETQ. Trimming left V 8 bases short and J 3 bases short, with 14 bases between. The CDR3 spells CASAGTGSNEKLFF. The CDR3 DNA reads TGCGCCAGTGCGGGCACGGGGTCTAATGAAAAACTGTTTTTT.

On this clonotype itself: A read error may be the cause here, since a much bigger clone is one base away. The CDR3 reads CSASPRGGAVRSRSTSSNEQFF. The CDR3 DNA is TGCAGTGCTAGCCCCCGGGGGGGGGCTGTCCGATCGCGGTCCACCTCCTCCAATGAGCAGTTCTTC. The chain links TRBV20-1 to TRBJ2-1; TRBD2 matches 8 bases. CDR3 size: 22 residues. Germline V gene lookup returns CDR1 DFQATT and CDR2 SNEGSKA (reference sequence).

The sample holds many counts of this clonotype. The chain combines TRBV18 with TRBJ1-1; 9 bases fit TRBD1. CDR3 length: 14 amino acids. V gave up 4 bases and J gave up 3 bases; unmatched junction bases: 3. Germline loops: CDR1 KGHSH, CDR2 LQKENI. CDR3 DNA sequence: TGTGCCAGCTCACGTCGGACAGGGGACACTGAAGCTTTCTTT. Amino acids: CASSRRTGDTEAFF.

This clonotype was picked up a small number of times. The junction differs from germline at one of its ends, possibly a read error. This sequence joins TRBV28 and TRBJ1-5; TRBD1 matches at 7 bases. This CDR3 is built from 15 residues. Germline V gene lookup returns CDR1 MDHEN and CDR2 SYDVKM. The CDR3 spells CASSLQGVLRLSQHF. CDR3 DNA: TGTGCTAGCAGTCTCCAGGGGGTCTTGAGGCTGTCCCAGCATTTT.